One and the same sample provided the 32 T cell receptor beta chains below, sequenced in a study of T cell repertoires in cytomegalovirus infection. TCRdb ran MiXCR on the reads and lists one entry per CDR3 protein. The table includes just over 150,000 distinct CDR3 sequences, 20% to 30% detected once. Sequencing was performed on PBMCs. Receptors were obtained from a human donor in good health (CMV status not recorded). Some clones in this sample may be carry-over from other donors' samples.

This clonotype was observed many times. The chain recombines TRBV7-2 with TRBJ1-1; no reliable D call. There are 14 residues in the CDR3. Looked up from germline, CDR1 is SGHTA and CDR2 is FQGNSA. The V and J ends lost 5 bases and 1 base respectively, with 11 bases between them. CDR3 sequence (DNA): TGTGCCAGCAGCGGGTGGGATAAGAACACTGAAGCTTTCTTT. It encodes CASSGWDKNTEAFF.

Only a few counts were recorded for this clonotype. The gene calls are TRBV27 and TRBJ2-1; 7 bases are shared with TRBD2. The length of the CDR3 is 13 residues. Germline trimming cut 5 bases from V and 10 bases from J; bases unmatched to any gene: 8. Per the germline V gene, CDR1 is MNHEY and CDR2 is SMNVEV (reference sequence). The CDR3 DNA follows: TGTGCCAGCAGTATGACCCGGGGGGAAGAGCAGTTCTTC. This sequence encodes CASSMTRGEEQFF.

This chain links TRBV5-4 with TRBJ1-1; D remains unclear. Between the trimmed V and J ends, which lost 3 bases and 0 bases, there was a span of 9 bases. CDR3 length equals 14 residues. The germline V gene has CDR1 SGHNT and CDR2 YYREEE (reference sequence). The CDR3 spells CASSSTLMNTEAFF. The CDR3 DNA sequence: TGTGCCAGCAGCTCTACCCTCATGAACACTGAAGCTTTCTTT.

The V gene is TRBV4-3, the J gene TRBJ2-3; D is perhaps TRBD2 (5 bases). CDR3 length: 17 residues. V was clipped by 0 bases and J by 1 base, with 14 bases between them. CDR1 and CDR2 from the germline V gene are LGHNA and YSLEER. CDR3 amino acids: CASSQDELVGGTDTQYF. Here the CDR3 DNA reads TGCGCCAGCAGCCAAGACGAACTAGTTGGGGGCACAGATACGCAGTATTTT.

This clonotype appeared many times. The gene calls are TRBV7-2 and TRBJ1-6, with D perhaps matching TRBD1 (6 bases). CDR1 SGHTA and CDR2 FQGNSA come from the germline V gene. This CDR3 spans 15 amino acids. V lost 3 bases and J 4 bases, leaving 10 bases between the germline ends. The CDR3 DNA is TGTGCCAGCAGCTTGGAGGGGGGGTATAATTCACCCCTCCACTTT. Translation: CASSLEGGYNSPLHF.

The V gene is TRBV20-1, the J gene TRBJ2-2; the D gene is possibly TRBD1 (6 bases). The CDR3 sequence is 13 residues long. V was clipped by 5 bases and J by 2 bases, with 9 bases between them. Germline V gene sequence: CDR1 DFQATT, CDR2 SNEGSKA (reference sequence). CDR3 in amino acids: CSARDTNTGELFF. For the CDR3, the DNA is TGCAGTGCTCGGGACACCAACACCGGGGAGCTGTTTTTT.

This clonotype was recorded once. The CDR3 sequence: CAISTGGTGNTIYF. The CDR3 DNA follows: TGTGCCATCTCGACAGGGGGAACTGGAAACACCATATATTTT. The chain carries TRBV10-3 and TRBJ1-3; TRBD1 matches at 9 bases. Germline V gene data show CDR1 as ENHRY and CDR2 as SYGVKD. The CDR3 is 14 amino acids. Trimming removed 8 bases from V and 2 bases from J; junction bases left unmatched: 4.

The chain employs TRBV9 and TRBJ1-2, with D unresolved. The CDR3 extends over 15 amino acids. V lost 3 bases to trimming and J lost 4 bases, with 16 bases between them. CDR1 and CDR2 (germline): SGDLS, YYNGEE. The CDR3 nucleotides read TGTGCCAGCAGCGCCGGTCAACAAGTCCCCTATGGCTACACCTTC. It codes for CASSAGQQVPYGYTF.

The CDR3 nucleotides are TGTGCCAGCAGACCCCAGGCGAACACTGAAGCTTTCTTT. It translates to CASRPQANTEAFF. The V gene is TRBV2, the J gene TRBJ1-1, with no clear D. CDR3 size: 13 residues. Per germline, CDR1 SNHLY and CDR2 FYNNEI. V lost 6 bases, J lost 1 base, and 9 bases lay in between.

This clonotype was detected only a few times. The chain has TRBV5-6 and TRBJ2-4; D may be TRBD2 (7 bases). The CDR3 runs to 19 residues. From germline, CDR1 is SGHDT and CDR2 YYEEEE. Trimming removed 0 bases at V and 1 base at J, with 20 bases between. This chain's CDR3 is CASSLGGGSTRLAKNIQYF. The CDR3 nucleotides read TGTGCCAGCAGCTTGGGGGGGGGCTCGACGCGCCTGGCCAAAAACATTCAGTACTTC.

This clonotype was seen a handful of times. The chain employs TRBV12-3 or TRBV12-4 and TRBJ2-5; D is possibly TRBD1 (5 bases). The CDR3 sequence is 15 residues long. Trimming left V 2 bases short and J 1 base short, with 11 bases between. The CDR3 region has the DNA TGTGCCAGCAGTTTAACTGGACAAGCCCAAGAGACCCAGTACTTC. It is translated as CASSLTGQAQETQYF.

The chain carries TRBV18 and TRBJ1-5; D not resolved. Germline CDR1 is KGHSH and CDR2 is LQKENI. V was clipped by 3 bases and J by 0 bases, with 9 bases between them. CDR3 size: 15 residues. The CDR3 is CASSPQTGSNQPQHF. CDR3 in DNA: TGTGCCAGCTCACCCCAGACCGGTAGCAATCAGCCCCAGCATTTT.

On this clonotype itself: The junction differs from germline at one of its ends, possibly a read error. The V and J genes are TRBV28 and TRBJ2-3, with D hard to call. Germline V lookup: CDR1 MDHEN, CDR2 SYDVKM. The CDR3 has 12 amino acids. The CDR3 nucleotides are TGTGCCAGCAGTGGTCTAGAGAGGCTGCCCGTTTTT. Its protein product is CASSGLERLPVF.

V gene TRBV11-3 combines with J gene TRBJ2-1; D may be TRBD1 (7 bases). Trimming stripped 1 base from V and 4 bases from J, with 23 bases between. This CDR3 comprises 19 residues. CDR1 is SGHNT and CDR2 is YENEEA in the germline V gene. The CDR3 is CASSLAGGSGEPGYNEQFF. CDR3 bases: TGTGCCAGCAGCTTAGCAGGGGGGTCGGGAGAGCCAGGGTACAATGAGCAGTTCTTC. Supplemented by reference TRBV11-3 and TRBJ2-1, the full variable domain reads EAGVVQSPRYKIIEKKQPVAFWCNPISGHNTLYWYLQNLGQGPELLIRYENEEAVDDSQLPKDRFSAERLKGVDSTLKIQPAELGDSAVYLCASSLAGGSGEPGYNEQFFGPGTRLTVL.

This clonotype appeared many times. V and J are TRBV12-3 or TRBV12-4 and TRBJ2-7; no definite D call. The CDR3 totals 15 residues. Trimming pared 2 bases from V and 1 base from J, leaving 12 bases between. Here the CDR3 DNA reads TGTGCCAGCAGTTTAACGTGGAGTAGGTCCTACGAGCAGTACTTC. Translated, it gives CASSLTWSRSYEQYF.

As regards this clonotype: A much larger clone differs by one base, so this may be a read error. This sequence joins TRBV6-1 and TRBJ1-2; 8 nucleotides align to TRBD1. The CDR3 has 14 amino acids. V was clipped by 4 bases and J by 7 bases; unmatched bases: 8. The germline V gene has CDR1 MNHNS and CDR2 SASEGT. The CDR3 DNA reads as TGTGCCAGCAGTGCCACGGACAGGGCTGCTGGCTACACCTTC. Encoded protein: CASSATDRAAGYTF.

This clonotype has just a few counts. This chain connects TRBV25-1 to TRBJ2-7, with D tentatively TRBD1 or TRBD2 (5 bases each). This CDR3 is built from 11 residues. V lost 5 bases and J lost 5, with 7 bases in between. Per the germline V gene, CDR1 is MGHDK and CDR2 is SYGVNS. The CDR3 DNA reads TGTGCCAGCAGTCGGGGACACGAGCAGTACTTC. It is translated as CASSRGHEQYF.

Ten or more counts support this clonotype. The chain is built from TRBV28 and TRBJ2-1, with 7 positions matching TRBD1. V was pared by 8 bases and J by 0 bases, with 4 bases of the junction left unmatched. This CDR3 comprises 14 residues. Germline lookup yields CDR1 MDHEN and CDR2 SYDVKM. CDR3 DNA: TGTGCCAGCCTACAGGGGAGCTCCTACAATGAGCAGTTCTTC. Its protein is CASLQGSSYNEQFF.

Ten or more counts support this clonotype. The V call is TRBV27, the J call TRBJ2-3, with 8 bases fitting TRBD2. Germline assignment: CDR1 MNHEY and CDR2 SMNVEV (reference sequence). The CDR3 totals 17 residues. V shed 6 bases, J shed 0 bases, and the junction held 11 bases outside the gene matches. The CDR3 spells CASSPGGGPSSTDTQYF. For the CDR3, the DNA is TGTGCCAGCAGCCCCGGGGGGGGCCCTTCTAGCACAGATACGCAGTATTTT.

The chain recombines TRBV4-3 with TRBJ1-5; D may be TRBD1 (6 bases). CDR3 length equals 17 residues. CDR1 LGHNA and CDR2 YSLEER come from the germline V gene. V lost 0 bases, J lost 4 bases, and 16 bases lay in between. The CDR3, as DNA: TGCGCCAGCAGCCAAGACCCCCCCCGGGGGGCAAATCAGCCCCAGCATTTT. This sequence encodes CASSQDPPRGANQPQHF.

This chain joins TRBV27 and TRBJ1-5; D is unclear. The V end was cut by 2 bases, the J end by 1 base, with 6 bases between. CDR1 and CDR2 (germline): MNHEY, SMNVEV (reference sequence). The CDR3 loop spans 14 amino acids. The CDR3 DNA sequence: TGTGCCAGCAGTTTAAGCGCGAGCAATCAGCCCCAGCATTTT. Residues: CASSLSASNQPQHF.

This chain uses TRBV29-1 with TRBJ2-3, with D possibly TRBD1 on 9 matching bases. CDR3 length equals 14 residues. Germline loops: CDR1 SQVTM, CDR2 ANQGSEA. V dropped 4 bases and J dropped 6 bases, with 17 bases sitting between them. In nucleotides, the CDR3 is TGCAGCGTTGCGGGGGGGACAGGGCCCGATACGCAGTATTTT. It specifies CSVAGGTGPDTQYF.

This clonotype was counted ten times or more. V gene TRBV7-2 combines with J gene TRBJ2-1; D is undetermined. Germline V gives CDR1 SGHTA, CDR2 FQGNSA. The CDR3 extends over 12 amino acids. Trimming removed 0 bases at V and 8 bases at J, with 5 bases between. CDR3 amino acids: CASSLASHEQFF. The CDR3 DNA follows: TGTGCCAGCAGCTTAGCTTCGCATGAGCAGTTCTTC.

A note on this clonotype: Relative to the germline gene, one junction end is altered; a read error may explain this. Here the CDR3 reads CSASGGIGEKLFF. In DNA, the CDR3 is TGCAGTGCTAGTGGGGGGATCGGAGAAAAACTATTTTTT. This sequence joins TRBV20-1 and TRBJ1-4; TRBD1 might be the D (5 bases). CDR1 DFQATT and CDR2 SNEGSKA come from the germline V gene (reference sequence). The CDR3 is 13 residues long.

There are a few counts of this clonotype. The rearrangement uses TRBV5-1 and TRBJ2-3; no definite D call. Germline assignment: CDR1 SGHRS and CDR2 YFSETQ. This CDR3 is 12 amino acids long. Trimming stripped 5 bases from V and 2 bases from J, with 6 bases between. The CDR3 coding sequence is TGCGCCAGCAGTTACCCCACAGATACGCAGTATTTT. Amino acid sequence: CASSYPTDTQYF.

The chain couples TRBV20-1 to TRBJ1-1; D not resolved. Germline values: CDR1 DFQATT, CDR2 SNEGSKA (reference sequence). The CDR3 has 15 residues. Trimming stripped 0 bases from V and 7 bases from J, with 18 bases between. The CDR3 bases are TGCAGTGCTAGAGATGTCAGTCGCCGGAGGGATGAAGCTTTCTTT. Encoded protein: CSARDVSRRRDEAFF.

The chain carries TRBV5-5 and TRBJ2-7; 9 nucleotides agree with TRBD1. The CDR3 covers 15 residues. V dropped 4 bases and J dropped 6; count of bases not matched to a gene: 11. Germline lookup yields CDR1 SGHKS and CDR2 YYEKEE (reference sequence). CDR3: CASSPPGQGSREQYF. CDR3 nucleotide sequence: TGTGCCAGCAGCCCGCCGGGACAGGGTTCCCGCGAGCAGTACTTC.

In this sample, this clonotype turned up a few times. J is TRBJ1-2 and V is TRBV7-9; tentatively, D is TRBD1 (5 bases). This CDR3 is 13 amino acids long. The V gene's germline CDR1 is SEHNR and CDR2 FQNEAQ (reference sequence). Trimming stripped 8 bases from V and 0 bases from J, with 10 bases between. Here the CDR3 DNA reads TGTGCCAGCCAGGGAGGCCCTAACTATGGCTACACCTTC. As protein: CASQGGPNYGYTF.

This clonotype was seen repeatedly, ten times or more. The CDR3 protein is CASSLPSASTDTQYF. The CDR3 DNA sequence: TGTGCCAGCAGTTTACCTTCGGCGAGCACAGATACGCAGTATTTT. This chain uses TRBV12-3 or TRBV12-4 with TRBJ2-3; the D is unclear. This CDR3 has 15 residues. Trimming left V 2 bases short and J 0 bases short, with 9 bases between.

The rearrangement joins TRBV12-3 or TRBV12-4 to TRBJ2-7, with 13 bases fitting TRBD2. The CDR3 length is 17 residues. V lost 2 bases and J lost 7; bases outside the gene matches: 11. The CDR3 coding sequence is TGTGCCAGCAGTTTACTGGGGACTAGCGGGAACCCCCGTGAGCAGTACTTC. This translates into CASSLLGTSGNPREQYF.

Many counts were recorded for this clonotype. The chain uses TRBV20-1 and TRBJ2-3; 8 nucleotides line up with TRBD2. This CDR3 has 16 residues. V trimming: 0 bases; J trimming: 2 bases; junction bases outside the gene matches: 7. Per the germline V gene, CDR1 is DFQATT and CDR2 is SNEGSKA (reference sequence). In nucleotides, the CDR3 is TGCAGTGCTAGAGATTCGAGCGGGGGATACACAGATACGCAGTATTTT. This codes for CSARDSSGGYTDTQYF.

This clonotype was picked up a small number of times. V is TRBV11-3 and J is TRBJ1-1; D is perhaps TRBD1 (5 bases). CDR1 and CDR2 (germline): SGHNT, YENEEA. Trimming removed 3 bases from V and 3 bases from J, with 8 bases in between. The CDR3 is 13 amino acids. This CDR3 reads CASSLTEYTEAFF. For the CDR3, the DNA is TGTGCCAGCAGCTTGACAGAGTACACTGAAGCTTTCTTT.